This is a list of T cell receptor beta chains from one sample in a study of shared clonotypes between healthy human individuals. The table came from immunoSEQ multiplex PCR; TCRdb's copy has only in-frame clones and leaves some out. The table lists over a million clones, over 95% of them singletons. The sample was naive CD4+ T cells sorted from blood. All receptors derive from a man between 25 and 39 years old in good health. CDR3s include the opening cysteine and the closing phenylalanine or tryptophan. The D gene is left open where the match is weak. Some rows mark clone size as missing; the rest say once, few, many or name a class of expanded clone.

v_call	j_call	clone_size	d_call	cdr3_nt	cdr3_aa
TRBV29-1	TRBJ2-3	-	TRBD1	TGCAGCGTTTCCTTGGGACAGCCCCCAGATACGCAGTATTTT	CSVSLGQPPDTQYF
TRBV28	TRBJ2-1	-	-	TGTGCCAGCAGTTTAAGCTACAATGAGCAGTTCTTC	CASSLSYNEQFF
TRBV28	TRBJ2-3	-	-	TGTGCCAGCAGTTTCACTACCGATACGCAGTATTTT	CASSFTTDTQYF
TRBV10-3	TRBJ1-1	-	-	TGTGCCATCAGTGATAACAGGGAGAACACTGAAGCTTTCTTT	CAISDNRENTEAFF
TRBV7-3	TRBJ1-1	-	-	TGTGCCAGCAGCTTAATGGGAACAGCTCTGAACACTGAAGCTTTCTTT	CASSLMGTALNTEAFF
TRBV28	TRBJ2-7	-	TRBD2	TGTGCCATCCAAAATAGCGGGAGGCTCCACGAGCAGTACTTC	CAIQNSGRLHEQYF
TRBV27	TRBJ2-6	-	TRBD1	TGTGCCAGCAGTTCGATTTCAGGGACAGGGTCATCTGGGGCCAACGTCCTGACTTTC	CASSSISGTGSSGANVLTF
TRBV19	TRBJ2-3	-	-	TGTGCCAGTAGTATTGAGCGGCTCACAGATACGCAGTATTTT	CASSIERLTDTQYF
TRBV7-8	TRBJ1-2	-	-	TGTGCCAGCAGCTCCCGAAACCTACAGGGTGCCTATGGCTACACCTTC	CASSSRNLQGAYGYTF
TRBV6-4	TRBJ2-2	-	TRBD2	TGTGCCAGCAGTTGGACTAGTCTATCCGGGGAGCTGTTTTTT	CASSWTSLSGELFF
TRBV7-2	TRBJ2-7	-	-	TGTGCCAGCAGCTCAGCGGCTTCCTACGAGCAGTACTTC	CASSSAASYEQYF
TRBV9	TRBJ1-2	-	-	TGTGCCAGCAGCGTAGAGGCAGGCTATGGCTACACCTTC	CASSVEAGYGYTF
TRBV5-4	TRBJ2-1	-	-	TGTGCCAGCAGCCACGGACTGGCCTACAATGAGCAGTTCTTC	CASSHGLAYNEQFF
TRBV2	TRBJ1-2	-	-	TGTGCCAGCAGGACCCGGGGGCGGGGTATCTATGGCTACACCTTC	CASRTRGRGIYGYTF
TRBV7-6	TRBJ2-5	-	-	TGTGCCAGCAGCCCCCGGGGTGGGGAGACCCAGTACTTC	CASSPRGGETQYF
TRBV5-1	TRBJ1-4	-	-	TGCGCCAGCAGCTTGGCCCCAGGGGAAGACGAAAAACTGTTTTTT	CASSLAPGEDEKLFF
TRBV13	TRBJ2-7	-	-	TGTGCCAGCAGCCCACAGTTTAAGCAGTACTTC	CASSPQFKQYF
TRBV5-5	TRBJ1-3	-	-	TGTGCCAGCAGCTCGGTCCGGGGGGACACCATATATTTT	CASSSVRGDTIYF
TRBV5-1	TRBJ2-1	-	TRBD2	TGCGCCAGCAGCTTGGGGTTGCGGGAGGCTTGGTTGGATGAGCAGTTCTTC	CASSLGLREAWLDEQFF
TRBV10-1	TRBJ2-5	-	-	TGCGCCAGCGCTTTGGCGGGACAAGAGACCCAGTACTTC	CASALAGQETQYF
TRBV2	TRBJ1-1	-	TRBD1	TGTGCCAGCAGCGACAGGGGGCAGGGAGCTTTCTTT	CASSDRGQGAFF
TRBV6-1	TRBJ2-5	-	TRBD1	TGTGCCAGCAGTGGGGTACCGGGACAGGGGGAGACCCAGTACTTC	CASSGVPGQGETQYF
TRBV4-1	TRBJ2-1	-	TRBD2	TGCGCCAGCAGCCCCCTCGGGAGGCGCAACAATGAGCAGTTCTTC	CASSPLGRRNNEQFF
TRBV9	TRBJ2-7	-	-	TGTGCCAGCAGCTCCTCCCTCGGGTACTACGAGCAGTACTTC	CASSSSLGYYEQYF
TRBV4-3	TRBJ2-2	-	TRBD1	TGCGCCAGCAGCCAAGTTTTTAAGGGGGCCAGGGAGCTGTTTTTT	CASSQVFKGARELFF
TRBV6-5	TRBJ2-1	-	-	TGTGCCAGCAGTTACTTGGGACCAAGGTATGAGCAGTTCTTC	CASSYLGPRYEQFF
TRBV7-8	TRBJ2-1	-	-	TGTGCCAGCAGCTTAGACTTAGGTGAGCAGTTCTTC	CASSLDLGEQFF
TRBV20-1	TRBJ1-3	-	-	TGCAGCTGCAGACGCTCAAACACCATATATTTT	CSCRRSNTIYF
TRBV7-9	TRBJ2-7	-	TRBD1	TGTGCCAGCAGCTCGGGACCGGGACAGAAGACCTACGAGCAGTACTTC	CASSSGPGQKTYEQYF
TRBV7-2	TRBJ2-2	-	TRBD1	TGTGCCAGCAGCCCGGGACAGGGGAGAGCCCAGAACACCGGGGAGCTGTTTTTT	CASSPGQGRAQNTGELFF
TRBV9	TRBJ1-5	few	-	TGTGCCAGCAGCGTAGGAGGGGTTGGCAATCAGCCCCAGCATTTT	CASSVGGVGNQPQHF
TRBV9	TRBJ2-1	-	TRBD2	TGTGCCAGCAGCAGAGCCGGCGGGAGGGACAATGAGCAGTTCTTC	CASSRAGGRDNEQFF
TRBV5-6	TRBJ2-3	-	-	TGTGCCAGCAGCTTGGTCAAAAGCACAGATACGCAGTATTTT	CASSLVKSTDTQYF
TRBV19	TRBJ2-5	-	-	TGTGCCAGTAGTTCCCGGCAGGCTGGAGAGACCCAGTACTTC	CASSSRQAGETQYF
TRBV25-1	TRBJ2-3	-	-	TGTGCCAGCAGTGATAGGGGGTCTAGCACAGATACGCAGTATTTT	CASSDRGSSTDTQYF
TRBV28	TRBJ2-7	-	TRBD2	TGTGCCAGCACTACCCCAGCGGGAACCTACGAGCAGTACTTC	CASTTPAGTYEQYF
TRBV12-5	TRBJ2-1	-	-	TGTGCTAGTGGTTTGGGTGCAGGTACTGAGCAGTTCTTC	CASGLGAGTEQFF
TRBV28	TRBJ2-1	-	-	TGTGCCAGCAGTTTAGGGAATGAGCAGTTCTTC	CASSLGNEQFF
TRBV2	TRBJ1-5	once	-	TGTGCCAGCAGATCGACAGCTCAGCTAGGCAATCAGCCCCAGCATTTT	CASRSTAQLGNQPQHF
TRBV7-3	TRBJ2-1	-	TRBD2	TGTGCCAGCAGCTTAGATCCAGCGGGAGGAGGCAATGAGCAGTTCTTC	CASSLDPAGGGNEQFF
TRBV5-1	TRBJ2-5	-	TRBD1	TGCGCCAGCAGCTTTGGGACAGGGAGAGGACGGCAAGAGACCCAGTACTTC	CASSFGTGRGRQETQYF
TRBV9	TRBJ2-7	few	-	TGTGCCAGCAGCGTAGGGGCATCAGCCTACGAGCAGTACTTC	CASSVGASAYEQYF
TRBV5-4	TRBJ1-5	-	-	TGTGCCAGCAGCCGCGGTGAACCGGGCCGCAATCAGCCCCAGCATTTT	CASSRGEPGRNQPQHF
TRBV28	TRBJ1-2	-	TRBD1	TGTGCCAGCAGTTTATTAGGGGGCGATTCTGGCTACACCTTC	CASSLLGGDSGYTF
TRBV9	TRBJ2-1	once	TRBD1	TGTGCCAGCAGCTCCACCGGGACAGGGATTCACAATGAGCAGTTCTTC	CASSSTGTGIHNEQFF
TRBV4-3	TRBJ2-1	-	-	TGCGCCAGCAGCCAAGAATCAGCCTTATCCTACAATGAGCAGTTCTTC	CASSQESALSYNEQFF
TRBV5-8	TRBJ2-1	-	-	TGTGCCAGCAGCTTGTGGGTCGGGACTGTAAATGAGCAGTTCTTC	CASSLWVGTVNEQFF
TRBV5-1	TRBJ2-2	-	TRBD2	TGCGCCAGCCATATCAGTAGCGGGCCCGGGGAGCTGTTTTTT	CASHISSGPGELFF
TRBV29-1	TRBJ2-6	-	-	TGCAGCGTTGAGGATCCTGGGGCCAACGTCCTGACTTTC	CSVEDPGANVLTF
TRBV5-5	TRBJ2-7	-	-	TGTGCCAGCAGCTTCCGGGGCAGGGCCATGGGCGAGCAGTACTTC	CASSFRGRAMGEQYF
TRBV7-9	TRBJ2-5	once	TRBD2	TGTGCCAGCATCGAAGGGACTAGCGGGAGTGAGACCCAGTACTTC	CASIEGTSGSETQYF
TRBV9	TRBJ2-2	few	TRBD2	TGTGCCAGCAGCGCCAAGCTAGCGGGAGGCACCGGGGAGCTGTTTTTT	CASSAKLAGGTGELFF
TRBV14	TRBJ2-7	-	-	TGTGCCAGCAGCCCCGACACTACCTACGAGCAGTACTTC	CASSPDTTYEQYF
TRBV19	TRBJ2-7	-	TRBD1	TGTGCCAGTAGTATAGGTGGACAGGACTACGAGCAGTACTTC	CASSIGGQDYEQYF
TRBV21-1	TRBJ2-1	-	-	TGTGCCAGCAGCAAGTCCCCAAGGGCTGGGACTAGCGGCCTGAATGAGCAGTTCTTC	CASSKSPRAGTSGLNEQFF
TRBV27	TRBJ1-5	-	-	TGTGCCAGCAAACGCAAGACAGCACAGGATAGCAATCAGCCCCAGCATTTT	CASKRKTAQDSNQPQHF
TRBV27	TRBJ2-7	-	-	TGTGCCAGCAGTTTGACTGGAACCTACGAGCAGTACTTC	CASSLTGTYEQYF
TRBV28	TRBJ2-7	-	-	TGTGCCAGCAGCATAAGCTTCTGGGAGCAGTACTTC	CASSISFWEQYF
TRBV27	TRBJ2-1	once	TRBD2	TGTGCCAGCAGTTTGCCCCGGAGCTATGGGAGGGAGGGCGATGAGCAGTTCTTC	CASSLPRSYGREGDEQFF
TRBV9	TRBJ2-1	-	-	TGTGCCAGCAGCCCAAAGGGAGACGGGAGAAGCTCCTACAATGAGCAGTTCTTC	CASSPKGDGRSSYNEQFF